The 24 T cell receptor beta chains in this list originate from one sample, sequenced in a study of OX40 agonist ivuxolimab in advanced cancers. The data were produced by immunoSEQ multiplex PCR, yet TCRdb's version contains in-frame clones alone and is incomplete. The sample contains about 47,000 clones, roughly 89% of which appear only once. The source material was CD4+ or CD8+ T cells sorted from blood, sampled in a trial of the OX40 agonist ivuxolimab. Receptors originate from an adult with an advanced solid tumor such as melanoma, head and neck, liver or kidney cancer.

The rearrangement links TRBV5-1 to TRBJ1-1, with 7 bases lining up with TRBD1. Per the germline V gene, CDR1 is SGHRS and CDR2 is YFSETQ. J gave up 0 bases and V 5 bases, and 7 bases lay outside the gene matches. This CDR3 has 15 residues. For the CDR3, the DNA is TGCGCCAGCAGTAACAGGGGTGGCGTGAACACTGAAGCTTTCTTT. Translated: CASSNRGGVNTEAFF.

In this sample, this clone turned up once. The chain combines TRBV5-4 with TRBJ2-6; either TRBD1 or TRBD2 may fit D (5 bases each). The CDR3 loop spans 19 amino acids. V lost 0 bases, J lost 0 bases, and 16 bases lay in between. From germline, CDR1 is SGHNT and CDR2 YYREEE (reference sequence). Here the CDR3 reads CASSLEGTRTFSGANVLTF. The DNA for the CDR3 is TGTGCCAGCAGCTTGGAGGGGACCCGGACCTTCTCTGGGGCCAACGTCCTGACTTTC.

The chain combines TRBV18 with TRBJ2-1, with D perhaps TRBD1 (5 bases). Germline V gives CDR1 KGHSH, CDR2 LQKENI. Trimming stripped 2 bases from V and 4 bases from J, with 15 bases between. The CDR3 loop spans 16 amino acids. DNA of the CDR3: TGTGCCAGCTCACCAGCATCAGGGTTTGTGTACAATGAGCAGTTCTTC. Translation: CASSPASGFVYNEQFF.

The CDR3 DNA sequence: TGTGCCTGGAGTCCAGTCAGCAATGAGCAGTTCTTC. It encodes CAWSPVSNEQFF. The rearrangement uses TRBV30 and TRBJ2-1, with D unclear. The germline CDR1 and CDR2 sequences are GTSNPN and SVGIG (reference sequence). V was cut by 2 bases and J by 6 bases, with 8 bases left in between. The CDR3 has 12 amino acids.

The chain has TRBV28 and TRBJ2-7, with D unclear. V was cut by 11 bases and J by 0 bases, with 11 bases left in between. The germline CDR1 and CDR2 sequences are MDHEN and SYDVKM. This CDR3 spans 12 amino acids. CDR3 DNA sequence: TGTGCCGCTAGTTCCAACTCCTACGAGCAGTACTTC. Translating it yields CAASSNSYEQYF.

The gene calls are TRBV5-4 and TRBJ2-5; D not certain. V was shortened by 4 bases and J by 2 bases, with 9 bases between the two germline ends. The CDR3 spans 13 residues. Per germline, CDR1 SGHNT and CDR2 YYREEE (reference sequence). CDR3 nucleotides: TGTGCCAGCAGCACCGCAGTACAAGAGACCCAGTACTTC. Its protein product is CASSTAVQETQYF.

The rearrangement links TRBV28 to TRBJ2-7, with 11 bases fitting TRBD2. V was pared by 8 bases and J by 2 bases, with 8 bases of the junction left unmatched. Per germline, CDR1 MDHEN and CDR2 SYDVKM. The CDR3 has 15 residues. The CDR3 coding sequence is TGTGCCAGCGGAACTAGCGGGAGTGGCGCCTACGAGCAGTACTTC. Translated: CASGTSGSGAYEQYF.

The rearrangement joins TRBV19 to TRBJ1-5, with 7 bases matching TRBD1. The CDR3 covers 15 residues. V was pared by 3 bases and J by 0 bases, with 2 bases of the junction left unmatched. Per the germline V gene, CDR1 is LNHDA and CDR2 is SQIVND (reference sequence). The CDR3 is CASSMGQNSNQPQHF. Here the CDR3 DNA reads TGTGCCAGTAGTATGGGACAGAATAGCAATCAGCCCCAGCATTTT.

CDR3 DNA: TGTGCCAGCAGTGAAATACGGGGGAGGGACTATGGCTACACCTTC. Protein: CASSEIRGRDYGYTF. The gene calls are TRBV2 and TRBJ1-2; perhaps TRBD1 as D (5 bases). Germline CDR1 SNHLY, CDR2 FYNNEI. Trimming removed 2 bases at V and 3 bases at J, with 13 bases between. CDR3 length: 15 residues.

The chain joins TRBV21-1 to TRBJ1-5. TRBV21-1 counts as a pseudogene. CDR3 length: 15 amino acids. For the CDR3, the DNA is TGTGCCAGCAGCAAAGCGCGGGAGACCAATCAGCCCCAGCATTTT. This translates into CASSKARETNQPQHF.

The J gene is TRBJ1-1, the V gene TRBV5-6; a weak D match, TRBD1 (5 bases). In germline, CDR1 is SGHDT, CDR2 YYEEEE. The CDR3 sequence is 13 residues long. Trimming took off 0 bases at V and 7 bases at J, with 10 bases between the two ends. This chain's CDR3 is CASSLARQIEAFF. CDR3 nucleotide sequence: TGTGCCAGCAGCTTGGCGCGACAGATTGAAGCTTTCTTT.

The rearrangement joins TRBV28 to TRBJ2-7; D might be TRBD1 (6 bases). Trimming pared 2 bases from V and 3 bases from J, leaving 14 bases between. Looked up from germline, CDR1 is MDHEN and CDR2 is SYDVKM. The CDR3 sequence is 15 residues long. This CDR3 is CASSLEPGHFYEQYF. The CDR3 bases are TGTGCCAGCAGTTTAGAGCCGGGACATTTCTACGAGCAGTACTTC. Looking up the rest from reference TRBV28 and TRBJ2-7 gives the full variable domain: DVKVTQSSRYLVKRTGEKVFLECVQDMDHENMFWYRQDPGLGLRLIYFSYDVKMKEKGDIPEGYSVSREKKERFSLILESASTNQTSMYLCASSLEPGHFYEQYFGPGTRLTVT.

CDR3 sequence reads: CASPVNQPQHF. Written as DNA, the CDR3 is TGTGCCAGCCCCGTTAATCAGCCCCAGCATTTT. The chain links TRBV6-4 to TRBJ1-5; unclear D gene. Germline CDR1 MRHNA, CDR2 SNTAGT. Deletions cut 8 bases from V and 4 bases from J, with 6 bases between. The CDR3 spans 11 residues.

The count of this clone is one. The chain has TRBV28 and TRBJ2-1; 13 bases map to TRBD2. This CDR3 comprises 15 residues. V was clipped by 5 bases and J by 7 bases; unmatched bases: 5. The germline CDR1 and CDR2 sequences are MDHEN and SYDVKM. CDR3 residues: CASSTGTSGINEQFF. The CDR3 region has the DNA TGTGCCAGCAGTACCGGGACTAGCGGGATTAATGAGCAGTTCTTC.

This chain connects TRBV7-2 to TRBJ1-2; maybe TRBD1 (5 bases). The CDR3 spans 14 residues. V lost 8 bases and J 0 bases, leaving 13 bases between the germline ends. CDR1 SGHTA and CDR2 FQGNSA come from the germline V gene. CDR3 in amino acids: CASRGEVPNYGYTF. The CDR3 nucleotides read TGTGCCAGCCGAGGGGAGGTCCCTAACTATGGCTACACCTTC. The whole variable domain, filled in from reference TRBV7-2 and TRBJ1-2, reads GAGVSQSPSNKVTEKGKDVELRCDPISGHTALYWYRQSLGQGLEFLIYFQGNSAPDKSGLPSDRFSAERTGGSVSTLTIQRTQQEDSAVYLCASRGEVPNYGYTFGSGTRLTVV.

This clone was seen a single time. The rearrangement joins TRBV28 to TRBJ2-7, with TRBD1 identical over 7 bases. Trimming at V came to 2 bases and at J to 6 bases, leaving 13 bases not matched to a gene. In germline, CDR1 is MDHEN, CDR2 SYDVKM. The CDR3 covers 16 residues. CDR3 DNA sequence: TGTGCCAGCAGTTTACCCCCCAGGGGGTCGGGGAGCGAGCAGTACTTC. Its protein is CASSLPPRGSGSEQYF. Supplemented by reference TRBV28 and TRBJ2-7, the full variable domain reads DVKVTQSSRYLVKRTGEKVFLECVQDMDHENMFWYRQDPGLGLRLIYFSYDVKMKEKGDIPEGYSVSREKKERFSLILESASTNQTSMYLCASSLPPRGSGSEQYFGPGTRLTVT.

The genes are TRBV6-1 and TRBJ1-5; unclear D gene. V lost 3 bases and J lost 2, with 17 bases in between. Per the germline V gene, CDR1 is MNHNS and CDR2 is SASEGT. This CDR3 comprises 17 residues. CDR3 coding DNA: TGTGCCAGCAGTGAGATAAATGGCCGGGGTCGCAATCAGCCCCAGCATTTT. It translates to CASSEINGRGRNQPQHF.

The chain has TRBV6-1 and TRBJ2-2, with TRBD1 as a possible D gene (6 bases). There are 14 residues in the CDR3. CDR1 is MNHNS, CDR2 SASEGT, per germline. V lost 1 base, J lost 3 bases, and 6 bases lay in between. The CDR3 loop reads CASSEGTDTGELFF. In nucleotides, the CDR3 is TGTGCCAGCAGTGAAGGGACAGACACCGGGGAGCTGTTTTTT.

This clone was counted a single time. The chain employs TRBV27 and TRBJ2-1; TRBD2 matches at 7 bases. The CDR3 sequence is 14 residues long. Germline assignment: CDR1 MNHEY and CDR2 SMNVEV (reference sequence). J lost 5 bases, V lost 1 base, and 2 bases had no gene match. CDR3 bases: TGTGCCAGCAGTTTATACGCGGGAGACAATGAGCAGTTCTTC. As protein: CASSLYAGDNEQFF.

This chain links TRBV29-1 with TRBJ1-1; 8 bases map to TRBD1. Looked up from germline, CDR1 is SQVTM and CDR2 is ANQGSEA. This CDR3 is built from 12 residues. With 6 bases clipped from V and 5 bases from J, the junction kept 5 bases outside the gene matches. CDR3 protein: CSVWTGRTEAFF. CDR3 nucleotide sequence: TGCAGCGTCTGGACAGGGCGAACTGAAGCTTTCTTT. Full variable domain (missing parts from reference TRBV29-1 and TRBJ1-1): SAVISQKPSRDICQRGTSLTIQCQVDSQVTMMFWYRQQPGQSLTLIATANQGSEATYESGFVIDKFPISRPNLTFSTLTVSNMSPEDSSIYLCSVWTGRTEAFFGQGTRLTVV.

The chain uses TRBV9 and TRBJ2-1, with TRBD2 identical over 7 bases. The length of the CDR3 is 15 residues. Germline trimming cut 0 bases from V and 10 bases from J; bases unmatched to any gene: 10. Germline assignment: CDR1 SGDLS and CDR2 YYNGEE. CDR3 region: CASSVAPSGLREQFF. CDR3 sequence (DNA): TGTGCCAGCAGCGTAGCCCCTAGCGGTCTCAGAGAGCAGTTCTTC. Complete variable domain (other parts from reference TRBV9 and TRBJ2-1): DSGVTQTPKHLITATGQRVTLRCSPRSGDLSVYWYQQSLDQGLQFLIQYYNGEERAKGNILERFSAQQFPDLHSELNLSSLELGDSALYFCASSVAPSGLREQFFGPGTRLTVL.

J is TRBJ2-2 and V is TRBV30; D is perhaps TRBD2 (6 bases). V dropped 0 bases and J dropped 4 bases, with 21 bases sitting between them. Germline CDR1 and CDR2: GTSNPN and SVGIG (reference sequence). This CDR3 is built from 18 residues. CDR3: CAWSVAIGGGDGTGELFF. The CDR3 DNA reads TGTGCCTGGAGTGTAGCGATAGGAGGAGGGGACGGCACCGGGGAGCTGTTTTTT.

V usage is TRBV9 and J usage is TRBJ2-1; D gene unclear. V lost 1 base, J lost 4 bases, and 12 bases lay in between. This CDR3 has 15 amino acids. Germline values: CDR1 SGDLS, CDR2 YYNGEE. The CDR3 sequence is CASSVPPEPYNEQFF. In DNA, the CDR3 is TGTGCCAGCAGCGTACCACCAGAACCTTACAATGAGCAGTTCTTC.

The chain uses TRBV15 and TRBJ1-2; D is perhaps TRBD1 (6 bases). The CDR3 extends over 16 amino acids. Germline V lookup: CDR1 LNHNV, CDR2 YYDKDF (reference sequence). Trimming shortened V by 1 base and J by 4 bases, and 16 bases separated the two germline ends. Here the CDR3 DNA reads TGTGCCACCAGCAGAGGTCGTGGGGGGGGCTCCTATGGCTACACCTTC. Residues: CATSRGRGGGSYGYTF.